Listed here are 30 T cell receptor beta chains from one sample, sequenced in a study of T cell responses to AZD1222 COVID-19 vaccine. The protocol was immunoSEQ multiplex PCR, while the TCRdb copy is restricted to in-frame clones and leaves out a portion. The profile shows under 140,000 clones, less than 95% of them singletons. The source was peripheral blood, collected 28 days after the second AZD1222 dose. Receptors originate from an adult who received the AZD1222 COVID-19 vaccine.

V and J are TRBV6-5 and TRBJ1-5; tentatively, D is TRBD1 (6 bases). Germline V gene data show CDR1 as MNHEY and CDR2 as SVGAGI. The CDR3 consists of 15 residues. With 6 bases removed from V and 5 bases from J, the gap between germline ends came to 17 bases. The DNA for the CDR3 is TGTGCCAGCAGACCACAGGGTAGGGTCGATCAGCCCCAGCATTTT. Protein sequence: CASRPQGRVDQPQHF.

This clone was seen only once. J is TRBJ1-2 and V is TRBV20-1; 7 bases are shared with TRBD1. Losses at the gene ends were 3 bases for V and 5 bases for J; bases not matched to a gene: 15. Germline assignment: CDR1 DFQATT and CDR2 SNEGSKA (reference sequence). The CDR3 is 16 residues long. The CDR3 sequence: CSASATGKTSWYGYTF. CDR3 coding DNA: TGCAGTGCTAGTGCGACAGGGAAAACTAGCTGGTATGGCTACACCTTC.

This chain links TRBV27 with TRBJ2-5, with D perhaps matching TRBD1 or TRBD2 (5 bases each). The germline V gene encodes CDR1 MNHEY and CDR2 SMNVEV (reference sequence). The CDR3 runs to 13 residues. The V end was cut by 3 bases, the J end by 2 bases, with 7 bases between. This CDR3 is CASSLRGQETQYF. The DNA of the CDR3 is TGTGCCAGCAGTTTGAGGGGACAAGAGACCCAGTACTTC.

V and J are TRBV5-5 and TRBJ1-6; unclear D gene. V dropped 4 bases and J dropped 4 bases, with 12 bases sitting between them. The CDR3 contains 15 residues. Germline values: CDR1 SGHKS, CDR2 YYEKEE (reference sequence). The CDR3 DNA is TGTGCCAGCAGCACGGGGTCGGGTTATAATTCACCCCTCCACTTT. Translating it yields CASSTGSGYNSPLHF.

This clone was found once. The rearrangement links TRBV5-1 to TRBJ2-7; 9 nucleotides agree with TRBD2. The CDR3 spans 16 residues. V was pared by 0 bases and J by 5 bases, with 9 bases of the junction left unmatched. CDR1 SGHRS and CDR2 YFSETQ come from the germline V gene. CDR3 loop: CASSLEGSGRFDEQYF. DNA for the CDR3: TGCGCCAGCAGCTTGGAAGGTAGCGGGAGATTCGACGAGCAGTACTTC. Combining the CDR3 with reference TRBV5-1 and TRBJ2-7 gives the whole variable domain KAGVTQTPRYLIKTRGQQVTLSCSPISGHRSVSWYQQTPGQGLQFLFEYFSETQRNKGNFPGRFSGRQFSNSRSEMNVSTLELGDSALYLCASSLEGSGRFDEQYFGPGTRLTVT.

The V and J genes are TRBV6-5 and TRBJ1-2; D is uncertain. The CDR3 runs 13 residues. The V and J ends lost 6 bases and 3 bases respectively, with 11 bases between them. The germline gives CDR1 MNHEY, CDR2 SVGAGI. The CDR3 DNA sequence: TGTGCCAGCAGACTAGCGGGCCACTATGGCTACACCTTC. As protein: CASRLAGHYGYTF.

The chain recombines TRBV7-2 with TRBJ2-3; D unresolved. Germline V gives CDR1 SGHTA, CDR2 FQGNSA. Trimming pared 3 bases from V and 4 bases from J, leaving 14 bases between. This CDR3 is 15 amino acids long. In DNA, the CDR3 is TGTGCCAGCAGCTTTCGAAGGGCGCTGGCAGATACGCAGTATTTT. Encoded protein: CASSFRRALADTQYF.

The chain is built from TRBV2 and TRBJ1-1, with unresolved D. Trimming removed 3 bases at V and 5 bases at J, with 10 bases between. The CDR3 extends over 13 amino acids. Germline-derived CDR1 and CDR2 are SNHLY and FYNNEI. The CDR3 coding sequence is TGTGCCAGCAGTGACTTTGGGTGGACTGAAGCTTTCTTT. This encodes CASSDFGWTEAFF.

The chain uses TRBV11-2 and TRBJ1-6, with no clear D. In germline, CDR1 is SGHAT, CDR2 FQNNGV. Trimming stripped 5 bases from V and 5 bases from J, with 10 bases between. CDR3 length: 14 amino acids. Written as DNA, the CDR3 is TGTGCCAGCAGCCCCCAGGAAGATAATTCACCCCTCCACTTT. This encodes CASSPQEDNSPLHF.

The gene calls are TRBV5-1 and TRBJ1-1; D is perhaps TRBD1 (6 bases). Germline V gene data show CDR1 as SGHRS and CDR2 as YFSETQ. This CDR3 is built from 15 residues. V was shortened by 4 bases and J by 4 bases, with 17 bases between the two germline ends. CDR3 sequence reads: CASSPQRGGFTEAFF. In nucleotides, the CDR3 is TGCGCCAGCAGCCCGCAGCGGGGGGGCTTCACTGAAGCTTTCTTT.

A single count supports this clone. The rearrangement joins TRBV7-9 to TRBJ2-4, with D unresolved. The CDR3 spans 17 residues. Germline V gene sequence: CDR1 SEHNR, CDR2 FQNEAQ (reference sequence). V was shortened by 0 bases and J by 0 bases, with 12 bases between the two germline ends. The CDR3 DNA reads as TGTGCCAGCAGCTTAGCCCTCGAGTTGGTAGCCAAAAACATTCAGTACTTC. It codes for CASSLALELVAKNIQYF.

CDR3 sequence reads: CATSRPSSGRARETQYF. CDR3 DNA sequence: TGTGCCACCAGCAGACCATCTAGCGGGAGGGCAAGAGAGACCCAGTACTTC. The chain carries TRBV15 and TRBJ2-5, with TRBD2 identical over 12 bases. Germline lookup yields CDR1 LNHNV and CDR2 YYDKDF (reference sequence). This CDR3 has 17 residues. Unmatched junction bases numbered 8, after V lost 2 bases and J lost 4 bases.

CDR3 amino acids: CASSRRQGLGNSPLHF. In DNA form, the CDR3 reads TGTGCCAGCAGCCGACGACAGGGGCTGGGGAATTCACCCCTCCACTTT. V is TRBV14 and J is TRBJ1-6; 8 bases align to TRBD1. CDR1 SGHDN and CDR2 FVKESK come from the germline V gene. With 4 bases clipped from V and 7 bases from J, the junction kept 9 bases outside the gene matches. CDR3 length equals 16 residues.

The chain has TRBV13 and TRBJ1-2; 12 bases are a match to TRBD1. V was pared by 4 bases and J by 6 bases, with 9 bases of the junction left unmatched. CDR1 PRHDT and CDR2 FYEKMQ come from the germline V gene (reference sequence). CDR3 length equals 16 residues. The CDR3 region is CASSSDMGQGADGYTF. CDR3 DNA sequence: TGTGCCAGCAGCTCGGATATGGGACAGGGGGCGGATGGCTACACCTTC.

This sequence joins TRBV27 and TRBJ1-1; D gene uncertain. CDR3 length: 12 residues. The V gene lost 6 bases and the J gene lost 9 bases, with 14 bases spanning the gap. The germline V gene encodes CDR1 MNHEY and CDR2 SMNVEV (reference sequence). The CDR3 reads CASRGGPHQAFF. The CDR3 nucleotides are TGTGCCAGCAGGGGAGGGCCCCACCAAGCTTTCTTT.

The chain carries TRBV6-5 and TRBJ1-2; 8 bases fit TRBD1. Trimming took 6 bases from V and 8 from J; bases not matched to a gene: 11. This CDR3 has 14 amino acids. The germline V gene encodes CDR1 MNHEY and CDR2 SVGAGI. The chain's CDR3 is CASRTLDRGNGYTF. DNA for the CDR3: TGTGCCAGCAGAACCCTCGACAGGGGCAACGGCTACACCTTC.

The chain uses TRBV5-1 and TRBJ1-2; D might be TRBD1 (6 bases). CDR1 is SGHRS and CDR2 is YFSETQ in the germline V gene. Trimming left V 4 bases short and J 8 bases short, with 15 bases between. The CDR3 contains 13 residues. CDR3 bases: TGCGCCAGCAGCCCTGGACAGATGGAAGGCTACACCTTC. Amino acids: CASSPGQMEGYTF.

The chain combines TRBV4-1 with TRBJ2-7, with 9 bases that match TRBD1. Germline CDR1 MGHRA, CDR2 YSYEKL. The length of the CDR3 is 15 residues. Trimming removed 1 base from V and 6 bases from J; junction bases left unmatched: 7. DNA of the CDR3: TGCGCCAGCAGCCAAGGGTTGGGACAGGGATCCGAGCAGTACTTC. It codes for CASSQGLGQGSEQYF.

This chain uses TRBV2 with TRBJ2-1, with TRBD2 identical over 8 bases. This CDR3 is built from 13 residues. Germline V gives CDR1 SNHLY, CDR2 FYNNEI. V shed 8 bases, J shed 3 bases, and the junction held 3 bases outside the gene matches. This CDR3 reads CASGREGYNEQFF. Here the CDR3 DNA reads TGTGCCAGCGGTCGGGAGGGCTACAATGAGCAGTTCTTC.

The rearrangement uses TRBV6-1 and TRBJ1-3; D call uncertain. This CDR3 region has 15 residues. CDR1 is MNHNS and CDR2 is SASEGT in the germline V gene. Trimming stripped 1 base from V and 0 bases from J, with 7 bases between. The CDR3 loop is CASSEVGYSGNTIYF. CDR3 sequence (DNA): TGTGCCAGCAGTGAAGTAGGGTACTCTGGAAACACCATATATTTT.

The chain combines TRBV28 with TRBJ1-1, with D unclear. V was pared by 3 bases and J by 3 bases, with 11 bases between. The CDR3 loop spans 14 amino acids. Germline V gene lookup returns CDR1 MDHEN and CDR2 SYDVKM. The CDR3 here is CASSFRRVDTEAFF. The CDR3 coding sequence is TGTGCCAGCAGTTTTCGCCGGGTGGACACTGAAGCTTTCTTT.

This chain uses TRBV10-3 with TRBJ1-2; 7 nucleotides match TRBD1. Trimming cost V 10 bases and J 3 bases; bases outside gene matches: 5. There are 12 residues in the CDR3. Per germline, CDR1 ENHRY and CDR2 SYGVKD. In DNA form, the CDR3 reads TGTGCCACCCAGGACAGGTACTATGGCTACACCTTC. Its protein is CATQDRYYGYTF.

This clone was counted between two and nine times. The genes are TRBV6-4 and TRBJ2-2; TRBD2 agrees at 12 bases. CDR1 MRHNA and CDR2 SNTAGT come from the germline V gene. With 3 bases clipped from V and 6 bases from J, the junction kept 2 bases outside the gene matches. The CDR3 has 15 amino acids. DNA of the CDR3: TGTGCCAGCAGTGAGACTAGCGGGAGTGCCGGGGAGCTGTTTTTT. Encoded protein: CASSETSGSAGELFF.

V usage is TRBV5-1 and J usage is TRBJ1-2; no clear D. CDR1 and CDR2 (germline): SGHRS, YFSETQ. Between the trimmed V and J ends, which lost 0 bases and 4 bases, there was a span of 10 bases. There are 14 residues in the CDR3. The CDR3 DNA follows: TGCGCCAGCAGCTTGGGTACCGTGGGCTATGGCTACACCTTC. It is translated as CASSLGTVGYGYTF.

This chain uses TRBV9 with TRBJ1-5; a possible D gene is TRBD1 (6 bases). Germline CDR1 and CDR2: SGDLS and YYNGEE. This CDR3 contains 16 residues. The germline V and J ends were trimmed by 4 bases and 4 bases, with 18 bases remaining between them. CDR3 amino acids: CASSPRGGPTNQPQHF. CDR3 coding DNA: TGTGCCAGCAGCCCTAGGGGGGGGCCCACGAATCAGCCCCAGCATTTT.

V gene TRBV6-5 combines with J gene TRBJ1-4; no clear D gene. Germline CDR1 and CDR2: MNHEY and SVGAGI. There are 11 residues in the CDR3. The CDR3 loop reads CVAIGNEKLFF. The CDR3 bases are TGTGTTGCTATCGGTAATGAAAAACTGTTTTTT.

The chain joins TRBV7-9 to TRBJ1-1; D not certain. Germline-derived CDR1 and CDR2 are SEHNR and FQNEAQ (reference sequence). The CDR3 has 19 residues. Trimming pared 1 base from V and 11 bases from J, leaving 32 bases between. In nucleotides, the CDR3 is TGTGCCAGCAGCTTAGGACCCCCAGGACCCCGGAAGGGTTCGTTCGGGGCTTTCTTT. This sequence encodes CASSLGPPGPRKGSFGAFF. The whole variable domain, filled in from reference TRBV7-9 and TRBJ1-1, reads DTGVSQNPRHKITKRGQNVTFRCDPISEHNRLYWYRQTLGQGPEFLTYFQNEAQLEKSRLLSDRFSAERPKGSFSTLEIQRTEQGDSAMYLCASSLGPPGPRKGSFGAFFGQGTRLTVV.

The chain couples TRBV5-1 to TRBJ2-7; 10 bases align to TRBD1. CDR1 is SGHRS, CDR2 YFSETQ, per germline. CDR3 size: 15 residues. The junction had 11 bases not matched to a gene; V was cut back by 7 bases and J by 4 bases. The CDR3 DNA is TGCGCCAGCCTTATTACACCGGGACAGGGGTACGAGCAGTACTTC. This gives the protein CASLITPGQGYEQYF.

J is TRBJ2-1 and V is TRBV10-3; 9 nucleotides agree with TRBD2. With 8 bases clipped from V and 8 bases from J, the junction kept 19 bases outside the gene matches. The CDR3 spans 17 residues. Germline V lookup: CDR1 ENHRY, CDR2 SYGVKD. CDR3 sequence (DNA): TGTGCCATCCTCCCCGATAATAGCGGGGGCCTAGGGGATGAGCAGTTCTTC. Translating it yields CAILPDNSGGLGDEQFF.

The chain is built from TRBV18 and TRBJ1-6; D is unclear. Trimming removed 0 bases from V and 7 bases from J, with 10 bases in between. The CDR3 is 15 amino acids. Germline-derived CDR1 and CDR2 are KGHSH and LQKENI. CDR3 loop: CASSPPSIINSPLHF. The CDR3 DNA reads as TGTGCCAGCTCACCACCGTCCATTATAAATTCACCCCTCCACTTT.